This TCR beta chain originates from a study of blood T cell repertoires in COVID-19. The method was immunoSEQ multiplex PCR; TCRdb's version includes in-frame clones alone and lacks a portion of them. The table lists roughly 140,000 clones, over 80% of them singletons, with approximately 2.7% in the top ten. Trimming took 3 bases from V and 3 from J, leaving 14 bases between them. The CDR3 sequence is 16 residues long. Germline V gene sequence: CDR1 LGHDT, CDR2 YNNKEL (reference sequence). The chain links TRBV3-1 (or the pseudogene TRBV3-2) to TRBJ2-2; no reliable D call. The sequence came from a woman aged 35 to 49 with active or convalescent COVID-19. Source material: peripheral blood. The CDR3 bases are TGTGCCAGCAGCCAGCCGAGTTCCCGTTACACCGGGGAGCTGTTTTTT. Translating it yields CASSQPSSRYTGELFF.